Listed below are T cell receptor beta chains from one sample, sequenced in a study of blood T cell repertoires in COVID-19. TCRdb's table, derived via immunoSEQ multiplex PCR, lists solely in-frame clones and lacks some. The sample lists 250,000 to 300,000 clones; roughly 90% were seen once. Sequenced sample: peripheral blood. These TCRs come from a woman younger than 45 with acute or convalescent COVID-19. Both conserved end residues are part of each CDR3. Fields, in order: V gene, clone size, D gene, J gene, CDR3 DNA, CDR3 protein. The D gene is left open where the match is weak. For some rows the clone size is stated as once, few or many, or as a class when expanded; others skip it.

TRBV7-9	-	TRBD2	TRBJ2-3	TGTGCCAGCAGTTCCCGGGACCGGGAGGCAGATACGCAGTATTTT	CASSSRDREADTQYF
TRBV12-3/TRBV12-4	-	-	TRBJ2-3	TGTGCCAGCAGTTTTCTGACAGATACGCAGTATTTT	CASSFLTDTQYF
TRBV30	-	-	TRBJ2-7	TGTGCCTGGAGCTATCCCTTGGACGAGCAGTACTTC	CAWSYPLDEQYF
TRBV5-1	-	-	TRBJ2-5	TGCGCCAGCAGGGCGGGGTCGGAGACCCAGTACTTC	CASRAGSETQYF
TRBV19	-	-	TRBJ1-1	TGTGCCAGTAGTATCCAGGGGCCCACTGAAGCTTTCTTT	CASSIQGPTEAFF
TRBV6-1	few	TRBD1	TRBJ1-2	TGTGCCAGCAGTGAAGGGGACAGGGGCTATGGCTACACCTTC	CASSEGDRGYGYTF
TRBV4-3	-	-	TRBJ1-6	TGCGCCAGCAGCATACAAGATGTAGGGGTCGCTAATTCACCCCTCCACTTT	CASSIQDVGVANSPLHF
TRBV4-2	-	-	TRBJ1-2	TGTGCCAGCAGCCAAGTTGCAGATTATGGCTACACCTTC	CASSQVADYGYTF
TRBV7-6	many	TRBD1	TRBJ2-1	TGTGCCAGCAGCCCGGGATACGGACAGGGCTCCTACAATGAGCAGTTCTTC	CASSPGYGQGSYNEQFF
TRBV15	-	-	TRBJ1-3	TGTGCCACCAGCAGAGATAACTCTGGAAACACCATATATTTT	CATSRDNSGNTIYF
TRBV9	-	-	TRBJ2-3	TGTGCCAGCAGCGGGGCAGACATCCGGACAGATACGCAGTATTTT	CASSGADIRTDTQYF
TRBV29-1	-	-	TRBJ1-2	TGCAGCGTCCTCGGGGGGGAAACTAACTATGGCTACACCTTC	CSVLGGETNYGYTF
TRBV11-3	once	TRBD1	TRBJ1-2	TGTGCCAGCAGCTCACGACAGGGGGCGAATTATTATGGCTACACCTTC	CASSSRQGANYYGYTF
TRBV7-9	-	TRBD1	TRBJ1-4	TGTGCCAGCAGCTCCTGGGGACAGTCGAAACTGTTTTTT	CASSSWGQSKLFF
TRBV4-3	-	-	TRBJ2-7	TGCGCCAGCAGCCAAGATTTTGAGGGAGGCGAGCAGTACTTC	CASSQDFEGGEQYF
TRBV9	few	TRBD2	TRBJ2-5	TGTGCCAGCAGCGTAGTGGGACTAGCAGAGACCCAGTACTTC	CASSVVGLAETQYF
TRBV2	-	-	TRBJ1-5	TGTGCCAGCAGTGAAGCGAGACAGGTTTATCAGCCCCAGCATTTT	CASSEARQVYQPQHF
TRBV5-1	-	-	TRBJ1-4	TGCGCCAGCAGCTTGTCGTCGGAGGAAAAACTGTTTTTT	CASSLSSEEKLFF
TRBV4-1	few	TRBD2	TRBJ2-1	TGCGCCAGCAGCCAAGAAGCTAGCGGGGGATACAATGAGCAGTTCTTC	CASSQEASGGYNEQFF
TRBV10-1	-	-	TRBJ1-5	TGCGCCAGCAGTGAGCCTATGGAGGGGAGGGAAGGCTATAGCAATCAGCCCCAGCATTTT	CASSEPMEGREGYSNQPQHF
TRBV14	once	-	TRBJ2-3	TGTGCCAGCAGCCACAAAGGTTGGAGGGGACGGGGAGATACGCAGTATTTT	CASSHKGWRGRGDTQYF
TRBV9	few	TRBD2	TRBJ2-3	TGTGCCAGCAGCGCCACCTTGGGACTAGCGACCTCAAGGGATACGCAGTATTTT	CASSATLGLATSRDTQYF
TRBV6-2/TRBV6-3	-	TRBD2	TRBJ2-7	TGTGCCAGCAGTTACACCGGGACTAGCGGGTTCTACGAGCAGTACTTC	CASSYTGTSGFYEQYF
TRBV24-1	-	-	TRBJ1-2	TGTGCCACCAGTGAGGCGCGTAATGCGGTGAAGTACACCTTC	CATSEARNAVKYTF